This T cell receptor beta chain was recovered during a study of CD8 T cells in ankylosing spondylitis (dated 2017 in TCRdb). With respect to the entire study: The study profiled T cell receptor beta repertoires in healthy donors and ankylosing spondylitis patients to find disease-linked TCR variants. The full study cohort comprised roughly 24 ankylosing spondylitis patients and 110 or so healthy donors. Peripheral blood was sampled, and synovial fluid was also collected from ankylosing spondylitis patients. What the study reported, not specific to this receptor: The disease-linked clones had a CD8+ phenotype and were found at relatively low frequencies in peripheral blood. The disease-linked clones were reported as significantly enriched in matched synovial fluid samples from ankylosing spondylitis patients. Some motif variants were previously reported in synovial fluid and blood of reactive arthritis patients, suggesting common disease-initiation mechanisms. Blood from ankylosing spondylitis patients appeared to be characterized by a TCR beta motif composed of 7 to 9 highly homologous amino acid variants.

The instrument given in TCRdb is Illumina HiSeq 2500. Quantitative 5'-RACE with molecular barcodes was used to prepare TCR beta libraries. On the authors' methods: A new computational method, built on a probabilistic model of VDJ rearrangement, was used to identify disease-linked TCR variants. The public reads were run again by TCRdb, first through fastp at Q25 and then through MiXCR, and only productive beta chains were kept. Each entry is one CDR3 protein sequence, shown with its most common DNA and genes. These V and J calls are TCRdb output, not the study's own analysis. The sample data list around 230,000 distinct CDR3 sequences, and 8.6% of these were observed just once. The ten biggest clones cover 6.8% of the sample. V was cut back by 7 bases and J by 3 bases, leaving a gap of 15 bases between them. The CDR3 has 14 amino acids, counting the end cysteine and phenylalanine. Solely the CDR3 DNA is kept, with 42 bases framed from the first base. For CDR1 and CDR2, the germline V gene (reference sequence) lists LGHDT and YNNKEL.

This clonotype was seen ten or more times. Its specific antigen is unknown. Base-call qualities are not available, and no considerably larger clone is one nucleotide away. The rearranged chain carries TRBV3-1 and TRBJ1-1, with TRBD1 as a weak D call on 5 bases. The source is a male donor with ankylosing spondylitis or in good health (not recorded which). Source material: blood, either unsorted or a sorted T cell fraction (not recorded which). The sequenced DNA is TGTGCCAGCACCGACGGGGGAGGGGACACTGAAGCTTTCTTT. Translated, it reads CASTDGGGDTEAFF.